The entry below describes one T cell receptor beta chain. The sample originates from a study of shared clonotypes between healthy human individuals. The V and J ends lost 6 bases and 2 bases respectively, with 14 bases between them. The CDR3 loop spans 15 amino acids. CDR1 and CDR2 from the germline V gene are MDHEN and SYDVKM. Profiled with immunoSEQ multiplex PCR; TCRdb holds only in-frame clones, not every one. The sample carries about 980,000 clones, approximately 76% recorded once. The clonotype originates from a man younger than 35 in good health. This rearrangement joins TRBV28 to TRBJ2-4, with no clear D. Sequences were obtained from memory CD4+ T cells sorted from blood. Noted subset: CD45RA-negative fraction. This CDR3 is CASSNPRISKNIQYF. The CDR3 coding sequence is TGTGCCAGCAGCAACCCACGAATTTCCAAAAACATTCAGTACTTC.